This note documents a single T cell receptor (beta chain) sequence. Its specificity is unknown. The treatment denotes: around 19 received Ad26.COV2.S at low or high dose, single or two shots; about five received placebo; per-sample allocation not given. Samples came from day 63 after the first vaccine or placebo injection. Wuhan-strain spike was delivered by a replication-incompetent Ad26 vector. The sample is drawn from a study of Ad26.COV2.S vaccination and SARS-CoV-2 variants. Study-wide points: Vaccine and placebo groups showed comparable non-spike TCR breadth. Possible underestimation of total T cell responses by the TCR breadth and depth analyses was noted. After vaccination, substantial breadth of spike-specific CD8+ and CD4+ responses was reported.

Data came from immunoSEQ multiplex PCR; TCRdb stores just in-frame clones and leaves some out. The sample consists of around 300,000 clones, 86% of them appearing once. V lost 0 bases to trimming and J lost 5 bases; unmatched junction nucleotides: 4. Germline values: CDR1 SSHAT, CDR2 FNYEAQ (reference sequence). The CDR3 loop spans 15 amino acids. Sequencing used peripheral blood, obtained in a trial of Ad26.COV2.S vaccine versus placebo. The TCR originated in a person between 18 and 65 years old who received the Ad26.COV2.S COVID-19 vaccine or a placebo. The chain carries TRBV7-7 and TRBJ2-5; 9 bases agree with TRBD2. Here the CDR3 DNA reads TGTGCCAGCAGCTTAGCCGCGGGAGGGGAGGAGACCCAGTACTTC. It is translated as CASSLAAGGEETQYF. The complete variable domain, with remaining parts taken from reference TRBV7-7 and TRBJ2-5, reads GAGVSQSPRYKVTKRGQDVTLRCDPISSHATLYWYQQALGQGPEFLTYFNYEAQPDKSGLPSDRFSAERPEGSISTLTIQRTEQRDSAMYRCASSLAAGGEETQYFGPGTRLLVL.